The 4 T cell receptor beta chains reported below all come from one sample, sequenced in a study of T cell changes during pregnancy in multiple sclerosis. The protocol was immunoSEQ multiplex PCR, while the TCRdb copy is restricted to in-frame clones and leaves out a portion. Found here are some 45,000 clones, around nine tenths of them singletons; the top ten hold approximately 1%. The input for sequencing was CD4+ T cells from peripheral blood mononuclear cells, taken after pregnancy. The origin of the receptors is a female donor with multiple sclerosis, enrolled in a pregnancy study.

This chain connects TRBV5-1 to TRBJ1-1; TRBD1 might be the D (5 bases). This CDR3 has 15 amino acids. CDR1 SGHRS and CDR2 YFSETQ come from the germline V gene. V lost 3 bases and J 3 bases, leaving 15 bases between the germline ends. The CDR3 loop reads CASSSGIRIHTEAFF. In DNA, the CDR3 is TGCGCCAGCAGCTCAGGGATTCGGATCCACACTGAAGCTTTCTTT.

The chain couples TRBV6-6 to TRBJ1-2; D gene uncertain. The CDR3 is made up of 15 amino acids. The V gene's germline CDR1 is MNHNY and CDR2 SVGAGI (reference sequence). Trimming removed 5 bases from V and 7 bases from J, with 20 bases in between. CDR3 sequence reads: CASSIDGLESGGYTF. In nucleotides, the CDR3 is TGTGCCAGCAGTATCGACGGACTCGAATCGGGTGGCTACACCTTC.

The chain is built from TRBV28 and TRBJ1-5; D uncertain. Per the germline V gene, CDR1 is MDHEN and CDR2 is SYDVKM. Trimming shortened V by 3 bases and J by 6 bases, and 12 bases separated the two germline ends. The CDR3 has 14 amino acids. The DNA for the CDR3 is TGTGCCAGCAGTTTTTTCGGGGTTGGTCAGCCCCAGCATTTT. Translating it yields CASSFFGVGQPQHF.

This clone turned up a few times. The chain is built from TRBV28 and TRBJ2-5; TRBD2 might be the D (6 bases). The CDR3 covers 12 residues. The germline gives CDR1 MDHEN, CDR2 SYDVKM. V was pared by 5 bases and J by 5 bases, with 9 bases between. The CDR3 nucleotides read TGTGCCAGCAGTGGAGGGTGGGAGACCCAGTACTTC. Protein sequence: CASSGGWETQYF.